Sequencing of this T cell receptor (beta chain) was carried out in a study of regulatory T cells in long-lasting Graves disease. This clonotype was counted many times. According to the study, TCR beta libraries were built with iRepertoire HTBI primers and CDR3-region Arm-PCR. TCRdb reanalysed the multiplex PCR reads using MiXCR and keeps one entry per CDR3 protein. The sample yields more than 450,000 distinct CDR3 sequences, roughly 15% seen once. Trimming removed 8 bases at V and 5 bases at J, with 11 bases between. Germline lookup yields CDR1 MDHEN and CDR2 SYDVKM. The CDR3 totals 12 residues. Time point defined: newly diagnosed GD, antithyroid drugs for less than 3 months. The TCR library used RNA extracted from PBMCs. The sample was also reused in another study, on T cells in Graves' hyperthyroidism and ophthalmopathy.

The receptor was isolated from a man aged 35-49 years with Graves disease. The specimen was peripheral blood mononuclear cells (PBMCs), collected at new diagnosis, from a patient treated with antithyroid drugs. The J gene is TRBJ2-3, the V gene TRBV28, with TRBD2 as a possible D gene (5 bases). In nucleotides, the CDR3 is TGTGCCAGCGGATACGGAGGAGATACGCAGTATTTT. Translating it yields CASGYGGDTQYF.